This T cell receptor beta chain originates from a study of blood T cells in healthy people across ages. Study information: Template-switching capture recovered about one barcoded beta molecule per two T cells. The study, taken as a whole, reports: Calculation of diversity from one million T cells yielded estimates considered to be underestimates. Expanded clonotype changes were possibly confounded by unknown donor CMV status.

As for this clonotype: As yet, its antigen is unknown.

The use of a sample-barcoded 5' primer and a J-beta primer mix characterized a second PCR of roughly 6 to 12 cycles. In TCRdb, the 5' RACE reads were re-called with MiXCR into one record per CDR3 protein. The sample has around 1,500,000 distinct CDR3 sequences, around 42% seen once. The CDR3 extends over 13 amino acids. CDR1 SQVTM and CDR2 ANQGSEA come from the germline V gene. Unmatched junction bases numbered 2, after V lost 3 bases and J lost 4 bases. The authors drew around 11 milliliters of peripheral blood from each donor. Sample: blood. The TCR originated in a young woman in good health. The chain combines TRBV29-1 with TRBJ1-2, with 10 bases lining up with TRBD1. As DNA, the CDR3 is TGCAGCGTTGAGGGGACAGGGGCCTATGGCTACACCTTC. Its protein is CSVEGTGAYGYTF.